The present T cell receptor beta chain was sequenced within a study of cytomegalovirus exposure and HLA in healthy donors. Researchers ran the PCR with 60 Vbeta and 13 Jbeta primers. Using immunoSEQ multiplex PCR, the repertoire was profiled, and TCRdb retains in-frame clones only, with some absent. Here the sample spans under 200,000 clones, approximately 80% being singletons. Germline CDR1 SGHAT, CDR2 FQDESV (reference sequence). This CDR3 is built from 14 residues. V was pared by 5 bases and J by 2 bases, with 12 bases between. The sequencing input was PBMCs. The rearrangement joins TRBV11-1 to TRBJ1-1, with D maybe TRBD1 (5 bases). The TCR originated in a woman in her forties or fifties in good health and CMV-seronegative. The CDR3 bases are TGTGCCAGCAGCCGAGGCAGGGTTAACACTGAAGCTTTCTTT. This translates into CASSRGRVNTEAFF.